This TCR beta chain was profiled in a study of T cell responses to AZD1222 COVID-19 vaccine. Study-level points and caveats: Only a handful of AZD1222 recipients, more than five in all, had baseline seropositivity. No repertoire was sampled before or during the peak T cell response, only after it. The study found Spike-specific TCR breadth and depth rose after two AZD1222 doses. The reported proportion of spike-specific TCRs targeting unmutated variant regions was nearly half.

The data were produced by immunoSEQ multiplex PCR, yet TCRdb's version contains in-frame clones alone and is incomplete. Of about 160,000 clones in the sample, 92% were seen once. Note on this clone: The antigen remains unidentified.

The V segment lost 5 bases and the J segment 6 bases; nucleotides outside the gene matches: 6. CDR1 and CDR2 from the germline V gene are MNHEY and SMNVEV (reference sequence). The CDR3 contains 15 residues. This sequence originates from an adult who received the AZD1222 COVID-19 vaccine. The starting material was peripheral blood, obtained 28 days after the second AZD1222 dose. V is TRBV27 and J is TRBJ1-6; 8 bases are shared with TRBD1. The CDR3 sequence is CASSPEDRVNSPLHF. The CDR3 coding sequence is TGTGCCAGCAGTCCGGAGGACAGGGTTAATTCACCCCTCCACTTT.